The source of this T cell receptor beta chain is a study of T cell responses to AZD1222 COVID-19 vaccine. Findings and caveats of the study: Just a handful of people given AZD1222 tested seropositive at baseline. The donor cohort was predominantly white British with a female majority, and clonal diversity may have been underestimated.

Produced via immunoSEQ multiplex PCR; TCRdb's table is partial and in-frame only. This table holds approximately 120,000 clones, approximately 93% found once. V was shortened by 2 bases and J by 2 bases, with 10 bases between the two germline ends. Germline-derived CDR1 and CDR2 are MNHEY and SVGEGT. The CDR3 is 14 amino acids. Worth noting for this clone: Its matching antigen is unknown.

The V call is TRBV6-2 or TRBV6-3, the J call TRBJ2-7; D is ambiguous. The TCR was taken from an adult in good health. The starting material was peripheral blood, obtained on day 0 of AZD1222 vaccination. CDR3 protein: CASSYAYGAYEQYF. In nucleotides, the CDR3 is TGTGCCAGCAGTTACGCCTACGGAGCCTACGAGCAGTACTTC.